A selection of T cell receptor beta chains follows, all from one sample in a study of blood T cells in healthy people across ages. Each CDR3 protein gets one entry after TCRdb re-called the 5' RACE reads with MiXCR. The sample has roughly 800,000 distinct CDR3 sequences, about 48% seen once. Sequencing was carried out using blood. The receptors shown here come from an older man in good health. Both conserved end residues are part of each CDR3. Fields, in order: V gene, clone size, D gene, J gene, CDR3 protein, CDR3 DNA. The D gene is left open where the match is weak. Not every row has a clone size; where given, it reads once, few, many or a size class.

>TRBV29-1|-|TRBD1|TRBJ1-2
CSVRGQGTNYGYTF
TGCAGCGTCCGGGGACAGGGAACTAACTATGGCTACACCTTC
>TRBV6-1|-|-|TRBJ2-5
CASRLTGTGGETQYF
TGTGCCAGCAGGCTCACCGGGACTGGCGGAGAGACCCAGTACTTC
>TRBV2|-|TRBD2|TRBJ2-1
CASTGTSGINEQFF
TGTGCCAGCACAGGGACTAGCGGGATCAATGAGCAGTTCTTC
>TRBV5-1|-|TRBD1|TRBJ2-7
CASSLTGQTNSYEQYF
TGCGCCAGCAGCTTGACGGGACAGACTAACTCCTACGAGCAGTACTTC
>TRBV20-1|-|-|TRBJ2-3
CSAPTTSSTDTQYF
TGCAGTGCCCCAACGACTAGTTCAACAGATACGCAGTATTTT
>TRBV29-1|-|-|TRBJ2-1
CSVVGGGNEQFF
TGCAGCGTTGTGGGAGGGGGCAATGAGCAGTTCTTC
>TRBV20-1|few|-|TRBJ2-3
CSARDKTARYAYF
TGCAGTGCTAGAGATAAGACAGCCAGATACGCGTATTTT
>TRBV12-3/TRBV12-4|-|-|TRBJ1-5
CASTRDSPNQPQHF
TGTGCCAGCACCCGAGACAGCCCCAATCAGCCCCAGCATTTT
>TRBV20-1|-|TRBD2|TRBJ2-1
CSANPGLAGVGGQFF
TGCAGTGCGAACCCGGGACTAGCGGGAGTCGGGGGGCAGTTCTTC
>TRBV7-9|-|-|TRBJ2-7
CASSLISRTYEQYF
TGTGCCAGCAGCTTAATTTCTAGGACCTACGAGCAGTACTTC
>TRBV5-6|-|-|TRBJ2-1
CASSWNPQGTGEQFF
TGTGCCAGCAGCTGGAACCCACAGGGGACTGGGGAGCAGTTCTTC
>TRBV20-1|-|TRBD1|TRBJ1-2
CSARGTGANYGYTF
TGCAGTGCTAGAGGGACAGGGGCTAACTATGGCTACACCTTC
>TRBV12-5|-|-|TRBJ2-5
CASGPRTETQYF
TGTGCTAGTGGCCCCCGGACGGAGACCCAGTACTTC
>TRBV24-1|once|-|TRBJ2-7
CATSDTPEDEQYF
TGTGCCACCAGTGACACCCCCGAGGACGAGCAGTACTTC
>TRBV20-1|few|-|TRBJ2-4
CSARTAAPPIQYF
TGCAGTGCTAGAACAGCTGCCCCCCCCATTCAGTACTTC
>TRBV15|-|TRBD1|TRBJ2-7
CATRPRQGNEQYF
TGTGCCACCCGCCCAAGACAGGGGAACGAGCAGTACTTC
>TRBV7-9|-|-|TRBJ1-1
CASRTKERLGTEAFF
TGTGCCAGCAGAACCAAAGAGCGGTTGGGGACTGAAGCTTTCTTT
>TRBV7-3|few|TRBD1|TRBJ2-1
CASSLRGQGGMSEQFF
TGTGCCAGCAGCTTACGCGGACAGGGGGGGATGAGTGAGCAGTTCTTC
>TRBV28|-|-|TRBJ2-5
CASSSLSPETQYF
TGTGCCAGCAGTTCTCTTTCCCCGGAGACCCAGTACTTC
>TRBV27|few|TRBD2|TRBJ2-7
CASQTIAGDYEQYF
TGTGCCAGCCAAACCATAGCGGGAGACTACGAGCAGTACTTC
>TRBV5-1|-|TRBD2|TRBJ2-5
CASSLRTSGRISYNEQYF
TGCGCCAGCAGCCTCCGGACTAGCGGGAGAATTTCCTACAATGAGCAGTACTTC
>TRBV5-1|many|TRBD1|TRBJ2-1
CASSLGTGISNEQFF
TGCGCCAGCAGCTTGGGGACAGGGATCAGTAATGAGCAGTTCTTC
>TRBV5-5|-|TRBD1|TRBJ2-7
CASSSTGMFEDEQYF
TGTGCCAGCAGCTCGACAGGGATGTTTGAGGACGAGCAGTACTTC
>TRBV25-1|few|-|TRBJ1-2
CASSTWNNYGYTF
TGTGCCAGCAGCACCTGGAATAACTATGGCTACACCTTC
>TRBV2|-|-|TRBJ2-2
CASSSRGALGTGELFF
TGTGCCAGCAGTTCTCGAGGGGCGTTAGGGACCGGGGAGCTGTTTTTT
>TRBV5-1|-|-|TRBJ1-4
CASSLEGGPGEKLFF
TGCGCCAGCAGCTTGGAGGGTGGTCCAGGCGAAAAACTGTTTTTT
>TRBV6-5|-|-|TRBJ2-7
CASSYDSRGPYEQYF
TGTGCCAGCAGCTATGACAGTCGAGGACCCTACGAGCAGTACTTC
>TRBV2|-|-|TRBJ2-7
CASSEGGNPYEQYF
TGTGCCAGCAGTGAAGGAGGTAACCCCTACGAGCAGTACTTC
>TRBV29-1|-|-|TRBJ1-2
CSVEGGLRAGKFSNCGYTF
TGCAGCGTTGAAGGGGGGCTCAGGGCAGGGAAATTTTCTAACTGTGGCTACACCTTC
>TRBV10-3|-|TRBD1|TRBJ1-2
CAIRTGTVNYGYTF
TGTGCCATCAGAACAGGGACAGTTAACTATGGCTACACCTTC
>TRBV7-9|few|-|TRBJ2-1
CASSEGTVNSEQFF
TGTGCCAGCAGCGAGGGGACCGTAAACTCTGAGCAGTTCTTC
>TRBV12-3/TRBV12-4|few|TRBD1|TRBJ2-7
CASSFLTGANEQYF
TGTGCCAGCAGTTTCCTGACAGGGGCAAACGAGCAGTACTTC
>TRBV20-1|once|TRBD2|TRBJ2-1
CSAWTSLIYNEQFF
TGCAGTGCTTGGACTAGCCTAATATACAATGAGCAGTTCTTC
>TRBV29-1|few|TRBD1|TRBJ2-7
CSVEPGQGAYEQYF
TGCAGCGTTGAACCGGGACAGGGGGCCTACGAGCAGTACTTC
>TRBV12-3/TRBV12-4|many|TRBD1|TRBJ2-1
CASSPGQGAYNEQFF
TGTGCCAGCAGCCCAGGACAGGGGGCCTACAATGAGCAGTTCTTC
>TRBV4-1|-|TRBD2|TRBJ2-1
CASSRLLATTYNEQFF
TGCGCCAGCAGCCGGTTACTAGCGACCACCTACAATGAGCAGTTCTTC
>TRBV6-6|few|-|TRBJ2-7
CASSYSWDPSYEQYF
TGTGCCAGCAGTTACTCGTGGGACCCCTCCTACGAGCAGTACTTC